This T cell receptor beta chain was identified in a study of blood T cell repertoires in COVID-19. Profiled with immunoSEQ multiplex PCR; TCRdb holds only in-frame clones, not every one. The sample has about 170,000 clones, around 90% seen once. With 1 base removed from V and 5 bases from J, the gap between germline ends came to 10 bases. The germline gives CDR1 SGHRS, CDR2 YFSETQ. The CDR3 totals 13 residues. Source material: peripheral blood. The TCR originated in a man between 18 and 35 years old with COVID-19, enrolled during active disease. V is TRBV5-1 and J is TRBJ2-7; D unclear. CDR3 sequence reads: CASSLTPRNEQYF. In nucleotides, the CDR3 is TGCGCCAGCAGCTTGACCCCCAGGAACGAGCAGTACTTC. The full variable domain, rest sourced from reference TRBV5-1 and TRBJ2-7, is KAGVTQTPRYLIKTRGQQVTLSCSPISGHRSVSWYQQTPGQGLQFLFEYFSETQRNKGNFPGRFSGRQFSNSRSEMNVSTLELGDSALYLCASSLTPRNEQYFGPGTRLTVT.